The subject of this entry is one T cell receptor beta chain. Its antigen remains unknown. Sample time point: week 5, during vaccination. Vaccination comprised doses that each held 300 ug of mutant IDH1 20-mer peptide, plus topical imiquimod. Each donor presented with a new WHO grade 3 or 4 astrocytoma that tested IDH1-mutant and showed ATRX loss. Sequencing was performed with immunoSEQ multiplex PCR; in TCRdb, only in-frame clones are kept and a portion is missing. The sample has 56,000 or so clones; around 80% are singletons. V shed 0 bases, J shed 5 bases, and the junction held 8 bases outside the gene matches. CDR1 is SGDLS, CDR2 YYNGEE, per germline. This CDR3 is built from 16 residues. This sample stems from a study of a mutant IDH1 vaccine in newly diagnosed glioma. About the study: Eight vaccinations were given in weeks 1, 3, 5, 7, 11, 15, 19 and 23. Investigators started vaccination 4-6 weeks after radiotherapy alone, or with temozolomide cycles.

The J gene is TRBJ2-5, the V gene TRBV9; TRBD2 aligns across 9 bases. The sequenced sample was PBMCs, obtained from a glioma patient whose treatment included an IDH1 peptide vaccine. This sequence originates from a woman in her 40s with glioma. CDR3 residues: CASSVGAGGPWETQYF. CDR3 nucleotide sequence: TGTGCCAGCAGCGTAGGGGCGGGGGGGCCTTGGGAGACCCAGTACTTC.